This record concerns one TCR beta chain sequence. As yet, its antigen is unknown. The CDR3 contains 16 residues. The V gene end was trimmed by 5 bases and the J gene end by 4 bases; junction bases not matched to a gene: 10. Germline CDR1 is SGHTA and CDR2 is FQGTGA. This entry belongs to a study of cytomegalovirus exposure and HLA in healthy donors. Findings of the study overall: Immune exposure information comprised only CMV serostatus. Cytomegalovirus association was assigned to 150 to 200 TCR beta chains. Based on reports, TCR beta sequences accurately predicted HLA-A and HLA-B alleles for most subjects.

60 Vbeta and 13 Jbeta primers were used in PCR. The protocol was immunoSEQ multiplex PCR, while the TCRdb copy is restricted to in-frame clones and leaves out a portion. The sample contains 100,000 to 150,000 clones, 10% of which appear only once. The sequencing sample was made of PBMCs. The origin of this receptor is a woman younger than 30 in good health and CMV-seropositive. The chain couples TRBV7-3 to TRBJ2-2; 7 bases are shared with TRBD2. The CDR3 spells CASSRGVAGVTGELFF. The CDR3 coding sequence is TGTGCCAGCAGCCGGGGGGTGGCGGGAGTCACCGGGGAGCTGTTTTTT.